Following are 13 T cell receptor beta chains from one sample sequenced in a study of cytomegalovirus exposure and HLA in healthy donors. Use of 60 Vbeta and 13 Jbeta primers characterized the PCR. The assay was immunoSEQ multiplex PCR, and TCRdb's table has in-frame clones only and misses some. The sample records about 160,000 clones, just over 75% being singletons. Input material: PBMCs. These receptors were collected from a man aged 35-49 years in good health and CMV-seronegative.

The chain joins TRBV5-1 to TRBJ1-1, with D perhaps matching TRBD1 (6 bases). Germline loops: CDR1 SGHRS, CDR2 YFSETQ. There are 14 residues in the CDR3. V gave up 3 bases and J gave up 5 bases, with 14 bases separating them. The CDR3 DNA reads TGCGCCAGCAGCTATGACAGGCAGGGGACTGAAGCTTTCTTT. This codes for CASSYDRQGTEAFF.

This chain connects TRBV5-5 to TRBJ2-7; 7 bases align to TRBD1. After removal of 5 bases from V and 6 bases from J, the junction contained 8 bases not matched to a gene. The germline V gene encodes CDR1 SGHKS and CDR2 YYEKEE (reference sequence). The CDR3 has 13 residues. The DNA for the CDR3 is TGTGCCAGCAGTATCTCCGGGACAGCCGAGCAGTACGTC. It yields the protein CASSISGTAEQYV.

The table lists this clone with a count of one. This chain links TRBV7-2 with TRBJ2-4, with 13 nucleotides matching TRBD2. The junction had 12 bases not matched to a gene; V was cut back by 1 base and J by 9 bases. The CDR3 is made up of 18 amino acids. In germline, CDR1 is SGHTA, CDR2 FQGNSA. The CDR3 DNA reads TGTGCCAGCAGCTTAGTTCCGGGACTAGCGGGAACTGCAGTCATTCAGTACTTC. As protein: CASSLVPGLAGTAVIQYF.

The sample holds a few counts of this clone. V is TRBV2 and J is TRBJ2-4; D gene uncertain. This CDR3 spans 16 amino acids. CDR1 and CDR2 from the germline V gene are SNHLY and FYNNEI. V lost 7 bases to trimming and J lost 0 bases, with 16 bases between them. CDR3 sequence reads: CASTQTPLLAKNIQYF. For the CDR3, the DNA is TGTGCCAGCACCCAGACGCCACTACTAGCCAAAAACATTCAGTACTTC.

The chain joins TRBV4-1 to TRBJ1-5; maybe TRBD1 (5 bases). The V end was cut by 2 bases, the J end by 7 bases, with 15 bases between. This CDR3 region has 15 residues. Germline lookup yields CDR1 MGHRA and CDR2 YSYEKL. The CDR3 region has the DNA TGCGCCAGCAGCCAACCGCCGGAGGGACGCCAGCCCCAGCATTTT. Protein sequence: CASSQPPEGRQPQHF.

This rearrangement joins TRBV7-3 to TRBJ2-3; weak D call: TRBD2 (7 bases). Germline values: CDR1 SGHTA, CDR2 FQGTGA. V lost 4 bases, J lost 6 bases, and 11 bases lay in between. The CDR3 spans 13 residues. This CDR3 reads CASSSRGADTQYF. The DNA for the CDR3 is TGTGCCAGCAGCTCACGGGGGGCTGATACGCAGTATTTT.

V gene TRBV7-2 combines with J gene TRBJ1-2; 7 bases map to TRBD1. The trim removed 3 bases at V and 8 bases at J, leaving 6 bases unmatched. Germline V lookup: CDR1 SGHTA, CDR2 FQGNSA. CDR3 length: 13 residues. CDR3 amino acids: CASSFDRAGGYTF. In DNA form, the CDR3 reads TGTGCCAGCAGCTTCGACAGGGCGGGCGGCTACACCTTC.

This clone was seen a few times. Relative to the germline gene, one junction end is altered; a read error may explain this. This sequence joins TRBV6-1 and TRBJ2-7, with TRBD2 matching over 8 bases. This CDR3 spans 11 amino acids. Germline CDR1 MNHNS, CDR2 SASEGT. Here the CDR3 DNA reads TGTGCCAGCAGTGAAGAGAGCGGGAGACGCTTC. Protein sequence: CASSEESGRRF.

The chain has TRBV5-4 and TRBJ1-2, with D tentatively TRBD1 (6 bases). This CDR3 region has 13 residues. Germline values: CDR1 SGHNT, CDR2 YYREEE (reference sequence). V shed 4 bases and J shed 2 bases, with 9 bases lying between them. The CDR3 DNA reads TGTGCCAGCAGCGTGGACAGAAACTATGGCTACACCTTC. Encoded protein: CASSVDRNYGYTF.

The CDR3 is CASSANPGIGETQYF. CDR3 sequence (DNA): TGTGCCAGCAGCGCTAACCCCGGGATCGGGGAGACCCAGTACTTC. J is TRBJ2-5 and V is TRBV9; a weak D match, TRBD2 (5 bases). V lost 3 bases and J lost 5, with 17 bases in between. This CDR3 is built from 15 residues. Per the germline V gene, CDR1 is SGDLS and CDR2 is YYNGEE.

The rearrangement joins TRBV29-1 to TRBJ2-1; 13 bases are shared with TRBD2. V lost 6 bases and J lost 8; bases outside the gene matches: 7. The CDR3 totals 14 residues. The V gene's germline CDR1 is SQVTM and CDR2 ANQGSEA. This CDR3 is CSVVGLAGVHEQFF. Here the CDR3 DNA reads TGCAGCGTGGTTGGACTAGCGGGAGTGCATGAGCAGTTCTTC.

The CDR3: CASSWTSGRVETQYF. The DNA of the CDR3 is TGTGCCAGCAGTTGGACTAGCGGGAGGGTGGAGACCCAGTACTTC. The chain carries TRBV2 and TRBJ2-5; TRBD2 matches at 15 bases. V was clipped by 5 bases and J by 5 bases; unmatched bases: 3. Germline V gene sequence: CDR1 SNHLY, CDR2 FYNNEI. This CDR3 comprises 15 residues.

This clone was recorded only once. The chain recombines TRBV6-1 with TRBJ2-2, with 9 bases that match TRBD2. The CDR3 runs 17 residues. Germline loops: CDR1 MNHNS, CDR2 SASEGT. V shed 2 bases, J shed 7 bases, and the junction held 11 bases outside the gene matches. CDR3 coding DNA: TGTGCCAGCAGTGAATATGGCGGGAGGGCCGGGGGCGGGGAGCTGTTTTTT. Translating gives CASSEYGGRAGGGELFF.